Each of the 22 T cell receptor beta chains below was sequenced from the same sample in a study of Graves' ophthalmopathy and Graves' hyperthyroidism. Transcripts of RNA were the source for amplifying TCR beta CDR3 regions. In the first round, RT-PCR was carried out with HTBI primers, and a multiplex PCR formed the second round. TCRdb itself ran the multiplex PCR reads through MiXCR, one entry per CDR3 protein. The sample consists of around 1.1 million distinct CDR3 sequences, 35% to 45% of them appearing once. Sample: peripheral blood or thyroid tissue (not recorded which). The source of these receptors is an adult man with Graves' hyperthyroidism.

This clonotype was seen at least ten times. The CDR3 nucleotides read TGTGCCAGCAGCCAAGCGAAGGGCCAGCAATATGGCTACACCTTC. Its protein product is CASSQAKGQQYGYTF. V usage is TRBV4-2 and J usage is TRBJ1-2; D uncertain. From germline, CDR1 is LGHNA and CDR2 YNFKEQ. This CDR3 comprises 15 residues. The V end lost 1 base, the J end lost 5 bases, and 14 bases lay between the germline ends.

This clonotype was detected once. Here the CDR3 reads CASRPDYSWGKLFF. The CDR3, as DNA: TGTGCCAGCAGGCCTGACTATAGTTGGGGAAAACTGTTTTTT. V usage is TRBV6-5 and J usage is TRBJ1-4; D unresolved. The CDR3 covers 14 residues. Germline V lookup: CDR1 MNHEY, CDR2 SVGAGI. The V end was cut by 6 bases, the J end by 10 bases, with 18 bases between.

This clonotype occurred many times. CDR3 sequence reads: CSAEGQPQHF. For the CDR3, the DNA is TGCAGTGCTGAGGGACAGCCCCAGCATTTT. V usage is TRBV20-1 and J usage is TRBJ1-5; D gene ambiguous. The CDR3 has 10 amino acids. V was pared by 5 bases and J by 7 bases, with 6 bases between. CDR1 and CDR2 from the germline V gene are DFQATT and SNEGSKA (reference sequence).

This clonotype was seen a handful of times. V and J are TRBV6-5 and TRBJ2-7; D may be TRBD1 (5 bases). Trimming shortened V by 0 bases and J by 0 bases, and 9 bases separated the two germline ends. This CDR3 is 15 amino acids long. Germline V gene sequence: CDR1 MNHEY, CDR2 SVGAGI. The CDR3 bases are TGTGCCAGCAGTTACTCTGGGGCAGGCTCCTACGAGCAGTACTTC. Translation: CASSYSGAGSYEQYF.

The chain joins TRBV11-2 to TRBJ1-4; possible D gene TRBD1, 5 bases. The V gene's germline CDR1 is SGHAT and CDR2 FQNNGV. CDR3 length: 15 amino acids. Trimming removed 5 bases at V and 12 bases at J, with 22 bases between. DNA of the CDR3: TGTGCCAGCAGCATAGGGGCGCAAGTTCGTGGTGAACTGTTTTTT. Translated: CASSIGAQVRGELFF.

On this clonotype: It is likely a read error, because the conserved phenylalanine at the end of the CDR3 is missing. The DNA is omitted, as the CDR3 cannot be located on it reliably, and the CDR3 follows TCRdb's listing. This sequence joins TRBV6-6 and TRBJ2-5; TRBD1, the D gene given by the table, was not confirmed from the DNA. Germline V CDR1 and CDR2: MNHNY, SVGAGI (reference sequence). With termini counted, the CDR3 has 10 amino acids. The CDR3: CASSPLSAGV.

V is TRBV12-3 or TRBV12-4 and J is TRBJ2-5; 8 bases agree with TRBD1. Trimming cost V 6 bases and J 7 bases; bases outside gene matches: 4. The CDR3 has 12 residues. The CDR3 sequence: CASRDGQGTQYF. CDR3 nucleotides: TGTGCCAGCAGGGACGGACAGGGGACCCAGTACTTC.

This sequence joins TRBV7-9 and TRBJ1-2; D might be TRBD1 (5 bases). CDR3 size: 16 residues. Between the trimmed V and J ends, which lost 5 bases and 5 bases, there was a span of 21 bases. Germline V gene lookup returns CDR1 SEHNR and CDR2 FQNEAQ (reference sequence). The CDR3 region is CASSPGPGANEYGYTF. The DNA for the CDR3 is TGTGCCAGCAGCCCAGGGCCTGGGGCCAACGAGTATGGCTACACCTTC.

This clonotype has a handful of counts. The chain joins TRBV12-3 or TRBV12-4 to TRBJ1-5; possible D gene TRBD1, 6 bases. Trimming stripped 6 bases from V and 3 bases from J, with 15 bases between. CDR3 size: 15 residues. CDR3 loop: CASRRRGGTNQPQHF. The CDR3 nucleotides are TGTGCCAGCAGGAGGAGGGGGGGGACCAATCAGCCCCAGCATTTT.

V gene TRBV15 combines with J gene TRBJ1-2; 9 bases fit TRBD1. Per the germline V gene, CDR1 is LNHNV and CDR2 is YYDKDF (reference sequence). The CDR3 spans 16 residues. With 3 bases clipped from V and 3 bases from J, the junction kept 8 bases outside the gene matches. Written as DNA, the CDR3 is TGTGCCACCAGCAGGGCACAGGGGGCAGTCGACTATGGCTACACCTTC. Protein: CATSRAQGAVDYGYTF.

This clonotype came up many times. The V gene is TRBV19, the J gene TRBJ1-2; D is undetermined. Trimming took 9 bases from V and 0 from J, leaving 14 bases between them. Germline lookup yields CDR1 LNHDA and CDR2 SQIVND (reference sequence). The CDR3 sequence is 14 residues long. The CDR3 sequence: CASAKAGANYGYTF. The CDR3 DNA sequence: TGTGCCAGCGCGAAGGCGGGAGCTAACTATGGCTACACCTTC.

The chain is built from TRBV6-5 and TRBJ1-5; 7 bases are shared with TRBD1. Germline-derived CDR1 and CDR2 are MNHEY and SVGAGI. V lost 8 bases to trimming and J lost 9 bases; unmatched junction nucleotides: 10. This CDR3 has 13 residues. CDR3 sequence: CASRWQGGRPQHF. The CDR3 DNA reads as TGTGCCAGCCGTTGGCAGGGGGGTCGGCCCCAGCATTTT.

This clonotype was counted a few times. The chain has TRBV27 and TRBJ1-5, with TRBD1 as a possible D gene (6 bases). CDR1 is MNHEY, CDR2 SMNVEV, per germline (reference sequence). V lost 5 bases to trimming and J lost 4 bases, with 12 bases between them. This CDR3 has 14 residues. The DNA for the CDR3 is TGTGCCAGCAGTAAGTTCAGGGGTAATCAGCCCCAGCATTTT. Its protein product is CASSKFRGNQPQHF.

This clonotype was counted at least ten times. The chain has TRBV29-1 and TRBJ2-7, with TRBD2 as a possible D gene (6 bases). Trimming stripped 3 bases from V and 3 bases from J, with 18 bases between. CDR1 and CDR2 (germline): SQVTM, ANQGSEA. The CDR3 covers 15 residues. The CDR3 nucleotides are TGCAGCGTTGAGGCCACAGGTATGGGGGGCTACGAGCAGTACTTC. It translates to CSVEATGMGGYEQYF.

Comment on this clonotype: At one end the junction does not follow the germline gene, possibly because of a read error. The V call is TRBV6-5, the J call TRBJ1-2, with a weak D call TRBD1 (5 bases). This CDR3 is built from 13 residues. Germline-derived CDR1 and CDR2 are MNHEY and SVGAGI. CDR3: CASSTGVGYGHTF. CDR3 DNA sequence: TGTGCCAGCAGTACGGGGGTAGGATATGGCCACACCTTC.

In this sample, this clonotype turned up a few times. The chain couples TRBV5-1 to TRBJ2-7, with D possibly being TRBD2 (6 bases). The germline gives CDR1 SGHRS, CDR2 YFSETQ. With 2 bases removed from V and 0 bases from J, the gap between germline ends came to 18 bases. The CDR3 has 17 residues. For the CDR3, the DNA is TGCGCCAGCAGCTTTGAACGGGAGTCTCTTTCCTCCTACGAGCAGTACTTC. Its protein is CASSFERESLSSYEQYF. The variable domain in full, completed from reference TRBV5-1 and TRBJ2-7, reads KAGVTQTPRYLIKTRGQQVTLSCSPISGHRSVSWYQQTPGQGLQFLFEYFSETQRNKGNFPGRFSGRQFSNSRSEMNVSTLELGDSALYLCASSFERESLSSYEQYFGPGTRLTVT.

This clonotype was counted many times. This chain connects TRBV6-1 to TRBJ1-1; no reliable D call. The V end was cut by 6 bases, the J end by 1 base, with 3 bases between. The CDR3 spans 11 residues. Germline CDR1 and CDR2: MNHNS and SASEGT. CDR3 nucleotides: TGTGCCAGCAGCCGGAACACTGAAGCTTTCTTT. Encoded protein: CASSRNTEAFF.

For the CDR3, the DNA is TGTGCCAGCAGCGTCGGTGGGAGCCAGATAGGAGAGACCCAGTACTTC. Its translation is CASSVGGSQIGETQYF. V usage is TRBV7-3 and J usage is TRBJ2-5, with D possibly TRBD2 on 5 matching bases. In germline, CDR1 is SGHTA, CDR2 FQGTGA. V lost 5 bases and J 4 bases, leaving 20 bases between the germline ends. The CDR3 extends over 16 amino acids.

Concerning this clonotype: Relative to the germline gene, one junction end is altered; a read error may explain this. The CDR3 protein is CASSLVMGTTQKTQYF. CDR3 DNA: TGTGCCAGCAGTTTAGTAATGGGGACTACCCAAAAGACCCAGTACTTC. The rearrangement uses TRBV12-3 or TRBV12-4 and TRBJ2-5; 7 bases align to TRBD2. This CDR3 spans 16 amino acids.

This clonotype has ten or more counts. The CDR3 protein is CSAALAVQETQYF. The CDR3 nucleotides read TGCAGCGCCGCGTTAGCGGTACAAGAGACCCAGTACTTC. The chain joins TRBV29-1 to TRBJ2-5, with a tentative D call TRBD2 (6 bases). Trimming cost V 7 bases and J 2 bases, with 14 bases left between them. The CDR3 is 13 amino acids. Germline V gene data show CDR1 as SQVTM and CDR2 as ANQGSEA.

The sample holds many counts of this clonotype. A single base separates this from a much larger clone, so it may be a read error. The chain carries TRBV11-3 and TRBJ1-1; D not resolved. V lost 0 bases, J lost 3 bases, and 2 bases lay in between. The CDR3 covers 12 residues. Germline loops: CDR1 SGHNT, CDR2 YENEEA. CDR3 sequence: CASSLDDTEAFF. DNA for the CDR3: TGTGCCAGCAGCTTAGATGACACTGAAGCTTTCTTT.

This clonotype was picked up a small number of times. This chain joins TRBV5-6 and TRBJ2-7; D could derive from TRBD1 or TRBD2 (5 bases each). Trimming removed 3 bases from V and 5 bases from J, with 12 bases in between. Germline-derived CDR1 and CDR2 are SGHDT and YYEEEE. The CDR3 is made up of 13 amino acids. CDR3 in DNA: TGTGCCAGCAGCTACCCTGGGGGTAACGAGCAGTACTTC. This encodes CASSYPGGNEQYF.